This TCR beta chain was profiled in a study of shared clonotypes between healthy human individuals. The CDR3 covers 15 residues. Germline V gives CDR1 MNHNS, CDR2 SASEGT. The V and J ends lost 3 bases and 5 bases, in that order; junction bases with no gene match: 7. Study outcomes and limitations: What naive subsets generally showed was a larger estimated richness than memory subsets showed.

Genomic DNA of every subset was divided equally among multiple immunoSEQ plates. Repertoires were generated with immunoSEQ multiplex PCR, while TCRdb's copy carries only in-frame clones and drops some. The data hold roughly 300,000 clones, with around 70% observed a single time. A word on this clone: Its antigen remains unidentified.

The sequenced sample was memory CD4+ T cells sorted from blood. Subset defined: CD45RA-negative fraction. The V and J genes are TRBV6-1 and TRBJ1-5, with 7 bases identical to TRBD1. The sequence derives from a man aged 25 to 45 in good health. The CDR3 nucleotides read TGTGCCAGCAGTGAGATGGGGACAGAGTATCAGCCCCAGCATTTT. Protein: CASSEMGTEYQPQHF.